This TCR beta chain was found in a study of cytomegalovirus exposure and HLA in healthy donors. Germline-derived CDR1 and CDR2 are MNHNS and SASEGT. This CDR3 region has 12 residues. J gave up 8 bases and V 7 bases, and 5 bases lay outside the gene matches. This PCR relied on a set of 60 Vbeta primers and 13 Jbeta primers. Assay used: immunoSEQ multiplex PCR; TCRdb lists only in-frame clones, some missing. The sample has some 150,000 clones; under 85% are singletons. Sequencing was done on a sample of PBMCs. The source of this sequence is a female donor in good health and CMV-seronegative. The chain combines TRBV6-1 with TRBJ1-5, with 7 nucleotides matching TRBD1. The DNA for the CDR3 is TGTGCCAGCACCTCGACAGGGAAGCCCCAGCATTTT. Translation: CASTSTGKPQHF.